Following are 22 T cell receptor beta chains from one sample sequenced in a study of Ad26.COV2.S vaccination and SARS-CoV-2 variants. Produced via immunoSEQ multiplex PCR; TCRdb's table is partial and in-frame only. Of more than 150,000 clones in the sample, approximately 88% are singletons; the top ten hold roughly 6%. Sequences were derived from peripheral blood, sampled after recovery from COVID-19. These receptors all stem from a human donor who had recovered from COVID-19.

CDR3 region: CAISESVLERLGDTQYF. In DNA form, the CDR3 reads TGTGCCATCAGTGAGTCAGTCCTCGAACGGCTCGGGGATACGCAGTATTTT. The chain couples TRBV10-3 to TRBJ2-3; D is unresolved. V shed 0 bases and J shed 6 bases, with 19 bases lying between them. Germline CDR1 ENHRY, CDR2 SYGVKD. The length of the CDR3 is 17 residues.

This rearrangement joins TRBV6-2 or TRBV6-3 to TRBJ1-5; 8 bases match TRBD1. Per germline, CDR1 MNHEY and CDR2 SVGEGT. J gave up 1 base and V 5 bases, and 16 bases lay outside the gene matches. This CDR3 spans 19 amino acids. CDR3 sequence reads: CASSPKGQGTGRSNQPQHF. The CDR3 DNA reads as TGTGCCAGCAGTCCCAAAGGACAGGGTACAGGTAGGAGCAATCAGCCCCAGCATTTT.

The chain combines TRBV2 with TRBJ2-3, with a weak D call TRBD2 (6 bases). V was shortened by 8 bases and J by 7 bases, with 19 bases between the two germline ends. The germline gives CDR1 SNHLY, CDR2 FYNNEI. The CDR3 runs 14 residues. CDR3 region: CASRESGPPNTQYF. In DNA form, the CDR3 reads TGTGCCAGCCGGGAGAGTGGCCCTCCTAATACGCAGTATTTT.

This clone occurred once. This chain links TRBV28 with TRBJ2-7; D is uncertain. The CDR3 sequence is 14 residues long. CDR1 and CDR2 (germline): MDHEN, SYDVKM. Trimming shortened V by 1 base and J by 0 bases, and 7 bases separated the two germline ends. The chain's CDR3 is CASSLFLSSYEQYF. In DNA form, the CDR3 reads TGTGCCAGCAGTTTATTCCTGAGCTCCTACGAGCAGTACTTC.

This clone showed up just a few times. The CDR3 reads CAISDRGQIDNSPLHF. CDR3 DNA: TGTGCCATCAGTGACCGCGGACAGATAGATAATTCACCCCTCCACTTT. This rearrangement joins TRBV10-3 to TRBJ1-6; D perhaps matches TRBD1 (6 bases). This CDR3 has 16 amino acids. V lost 3 bases, J lost 5 bases, and 14 bases lay in between. Germline values: CDR1 ENHRY, CDR2 SYGVKD.

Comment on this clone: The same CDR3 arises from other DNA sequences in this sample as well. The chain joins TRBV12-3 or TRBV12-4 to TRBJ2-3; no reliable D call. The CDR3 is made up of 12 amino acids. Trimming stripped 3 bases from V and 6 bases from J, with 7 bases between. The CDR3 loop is CASSFGLDTQYF. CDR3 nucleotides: TGTGCCAGCAGTTTTGGATTGGATACGCAGTATTTT.

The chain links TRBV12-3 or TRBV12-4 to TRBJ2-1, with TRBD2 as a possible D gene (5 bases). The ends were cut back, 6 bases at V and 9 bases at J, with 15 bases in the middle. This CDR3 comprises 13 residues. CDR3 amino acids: CASRLLTRSEQFF. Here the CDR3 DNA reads TGTGCCAGCAGATTACTCACTAGATCTGAGCAGTTCTTC.

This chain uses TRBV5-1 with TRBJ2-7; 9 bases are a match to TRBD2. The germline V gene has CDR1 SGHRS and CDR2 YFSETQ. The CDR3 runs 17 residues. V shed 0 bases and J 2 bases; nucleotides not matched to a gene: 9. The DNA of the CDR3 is TGCGCCAGCAGCTTGGATGTAGCGGGAGTTCTACCCTACGAGCAGTACTTC. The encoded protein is CASSLDVAGVLPYEQYF.

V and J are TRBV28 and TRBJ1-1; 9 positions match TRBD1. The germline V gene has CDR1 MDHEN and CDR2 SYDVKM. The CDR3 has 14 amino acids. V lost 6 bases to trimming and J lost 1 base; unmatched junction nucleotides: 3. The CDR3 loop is CASRTGGGNTEAFF. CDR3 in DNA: TGTGCCAGCAGGACAGGGGGGGGGAACACTGAAGCTTTCTTT. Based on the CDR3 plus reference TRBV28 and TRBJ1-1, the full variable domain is DVKVTQSSRYLVKRTGEKVFLECVQDMDHENMFWYRQDPGLGLRLIYFSYDVKMKEKGDIPEGYSVSREKKERFSLILESASTNQTSMYLCASRTGGGNTEAFFGQGTRLTVV.

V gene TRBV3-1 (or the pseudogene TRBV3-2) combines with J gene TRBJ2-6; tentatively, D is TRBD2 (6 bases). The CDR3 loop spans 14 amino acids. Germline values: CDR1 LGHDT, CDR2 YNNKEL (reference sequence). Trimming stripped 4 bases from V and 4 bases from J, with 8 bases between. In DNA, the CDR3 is TGTGCCAGCAGCCCCGGAGGGGGGGCCAACGTCCTGACTTTC. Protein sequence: CASSPGGGANVLTF.

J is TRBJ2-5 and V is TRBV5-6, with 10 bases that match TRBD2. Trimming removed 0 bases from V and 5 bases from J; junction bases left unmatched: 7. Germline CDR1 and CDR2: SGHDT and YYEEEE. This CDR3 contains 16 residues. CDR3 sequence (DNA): TGTGCCAGCAGCTTGGCGGCTAGCGGGGGCGGGGAGACCCAGTACTTC. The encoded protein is CASSLAASGGGETQYF. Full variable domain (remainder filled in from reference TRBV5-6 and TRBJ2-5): DAGVTQSPTHLIKTRGQQVTLRCSPKSGHDTVSWYQQALGQGPQFIFQYYEEEERQRGNFPDRFSGHQFPNYSSELNVNALLLGDSALYLCASSLAASGGGETQYFGPGTRLLVL.

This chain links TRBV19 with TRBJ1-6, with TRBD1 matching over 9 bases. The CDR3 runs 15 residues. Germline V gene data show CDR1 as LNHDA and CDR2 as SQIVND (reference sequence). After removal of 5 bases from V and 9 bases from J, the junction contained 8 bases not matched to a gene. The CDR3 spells CASSLGTGIISPLHF. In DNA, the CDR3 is TGTGCCAGTAGTCTGGGGACAGGGATAATTTCACCCCTCCACTTT.

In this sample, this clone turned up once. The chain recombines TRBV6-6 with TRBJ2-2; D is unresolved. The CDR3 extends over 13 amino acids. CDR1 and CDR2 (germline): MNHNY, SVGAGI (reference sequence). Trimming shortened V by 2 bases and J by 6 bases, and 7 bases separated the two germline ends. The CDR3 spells CASSYNVPGELFF. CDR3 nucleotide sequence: TGTGCCAGCAGTTACAATGTCCCCGGGGAGCTGTTTTTT.

This CDR3 reads CASSGTPGHEAYEQYF. The CDR3 DNA is TGCGCCAGCAGCGGGACTCCGGGACATGAAGCCTACGAGCAGTACTTC. The J gene is TRBJ2-7, the V gene TRBV5-1; the D gene could be TRBD1 or TRBD2 (6 bases each). The CDR3 is made up of 16 amino acids. The germline V and J ends were trimmed by 4 bases and 2 bases, with 19 bases remaining between them. Germline V lookup: CDR1 SGHRS, CDR2 YFSETQ.

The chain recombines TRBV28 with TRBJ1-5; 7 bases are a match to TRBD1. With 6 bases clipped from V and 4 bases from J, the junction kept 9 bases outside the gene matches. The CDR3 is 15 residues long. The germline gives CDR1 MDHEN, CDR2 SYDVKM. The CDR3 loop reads CASSPTGLGNQPQHF. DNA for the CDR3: TGTGCCAGCAGCCCGACAGGGTTAGGTAATCAGCCCCAGCATTTT.

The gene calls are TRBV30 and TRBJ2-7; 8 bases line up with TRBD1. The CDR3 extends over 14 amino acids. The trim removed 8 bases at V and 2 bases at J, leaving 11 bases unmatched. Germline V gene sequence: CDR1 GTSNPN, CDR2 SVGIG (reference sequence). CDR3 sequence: CAGSGTGTAYEQYF. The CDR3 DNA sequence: TGTGCCGGATCAGGGACAGGTACCGCCTACGAGCAGTACTTC.

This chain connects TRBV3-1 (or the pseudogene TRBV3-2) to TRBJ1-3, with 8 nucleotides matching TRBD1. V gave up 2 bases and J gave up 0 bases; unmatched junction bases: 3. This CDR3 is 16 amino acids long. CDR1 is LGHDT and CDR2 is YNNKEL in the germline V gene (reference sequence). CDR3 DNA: TGTGCCAGCAGCCAATTCGGACAGGGCTCTGGAAACACCATATATTTT. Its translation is CASSQFGQGSGNTIYF.

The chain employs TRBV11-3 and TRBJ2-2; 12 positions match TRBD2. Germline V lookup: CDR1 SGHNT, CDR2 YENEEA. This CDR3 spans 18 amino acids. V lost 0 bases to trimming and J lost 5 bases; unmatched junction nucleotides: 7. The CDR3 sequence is CASSLDHSGTSGTGELFF. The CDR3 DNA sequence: TGTGCCAGCAGCTTAGATCACAGTGGGACTAGCGGGACCGGGGAGCTGTTTTTT.

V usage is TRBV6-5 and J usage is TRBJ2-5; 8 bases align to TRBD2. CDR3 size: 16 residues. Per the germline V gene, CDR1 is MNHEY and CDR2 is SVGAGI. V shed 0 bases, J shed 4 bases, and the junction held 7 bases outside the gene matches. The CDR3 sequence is CASSYSKRGGIETQYF. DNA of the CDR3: TGTGCCAGCAGTTACTCGAAACGGGGGGGTATAGAGACCCAGTACTTC.

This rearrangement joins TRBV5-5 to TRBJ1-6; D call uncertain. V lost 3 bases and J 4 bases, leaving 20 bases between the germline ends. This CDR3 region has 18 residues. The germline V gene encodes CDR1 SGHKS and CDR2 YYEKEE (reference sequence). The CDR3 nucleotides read TGTGCCAGCAGCTCGACCCCCTCTCCCGACCATTATAATTCACCCCTCCACTTT. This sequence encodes CASSSTPSPDHYNSPLHF.

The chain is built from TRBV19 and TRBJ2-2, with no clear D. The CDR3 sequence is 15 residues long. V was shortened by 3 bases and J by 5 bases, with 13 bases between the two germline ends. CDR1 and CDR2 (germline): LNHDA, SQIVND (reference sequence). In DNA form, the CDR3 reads TGTGCCAGTAGTATTTTCTCCTCGCGGACCGGGGAGCTGTTTTTT. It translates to CASSIFSSRTGELFF.

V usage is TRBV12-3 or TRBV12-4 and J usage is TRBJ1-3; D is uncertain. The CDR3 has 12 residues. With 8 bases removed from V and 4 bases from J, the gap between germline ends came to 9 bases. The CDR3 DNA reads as TGTGCCAGCTCAGATCGGGGAAACACCATATATTTT. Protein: CASSDRGNTIYF.